One TCR beta chain is described in this entry. Its cognate antigen is unknown. This specimen belongs to a study of cytomegalovirus exposure and HLA in healthy donors. Study-level results: The authors later found TCR association rates varying by HLA locus, with DRB1 most and HLA-C fewest.

The study ran its PCR with 60 Vbeta and 13 Jbeta primers. Repertoires were generated with immunoSEQ multiplex PCR, while TCRdb's copy carries only in-frame clones and drops some. Among fewer than 90,000 clones, about 80% were seen once, and the ten largest hold over 9%. The CDR3 sequence is 15 residues long. Germline V gene lookup returns CDR1 SNHLY and CDR2 FYNNEI. With 3 bases clipped from V and 6 bases from J, the junction kept 10 bases outside the gene matches. This clonotype was obtained from a man aged 25 to 40 in good health and CMV-seropositive. The V gene is TRBV2, the J gene TRBJ2-7, with 8 bases matching TRBD1. Sequencing used PBMCs. In DNA form, the CDR3 reads TGTGCCAGCAGTGAGGCAGGGGGCCTTAATGGCGAGCAGTACTTC. It translates to CASSEAGGLNGEQYF.